Here is one TCR beta chain with its context. TCRdb reanalysed the 5' RACE reads using MiXCR and keeps one entry per CDR3 protein. The sample has roughly 80,000 distinct CDR3 sequences, about 14% seen once. Per germline, CDR1 SQVTM and CDR2 ANQGSEA. There are 11 residues in the CDR3. The sample belongs to a study of early T cells in non-severe SARS-CoV-2 infection. The sequence was collected from an adult who was a healthcare worker with PCR-confirmed SARS-CoV-2 infection or an uninfected control (not recorded which). Sequencing was carried out using whole blood. The chain has TRBV29-1 and TRBJ1-1; D is perhaps TRBD1 (5 bases). In DNA, the CDR3 is TGCGGGACGGCAGGTAGCACTGAAGCTTTCTTT. Its translation: CGTAGSTEAFF.